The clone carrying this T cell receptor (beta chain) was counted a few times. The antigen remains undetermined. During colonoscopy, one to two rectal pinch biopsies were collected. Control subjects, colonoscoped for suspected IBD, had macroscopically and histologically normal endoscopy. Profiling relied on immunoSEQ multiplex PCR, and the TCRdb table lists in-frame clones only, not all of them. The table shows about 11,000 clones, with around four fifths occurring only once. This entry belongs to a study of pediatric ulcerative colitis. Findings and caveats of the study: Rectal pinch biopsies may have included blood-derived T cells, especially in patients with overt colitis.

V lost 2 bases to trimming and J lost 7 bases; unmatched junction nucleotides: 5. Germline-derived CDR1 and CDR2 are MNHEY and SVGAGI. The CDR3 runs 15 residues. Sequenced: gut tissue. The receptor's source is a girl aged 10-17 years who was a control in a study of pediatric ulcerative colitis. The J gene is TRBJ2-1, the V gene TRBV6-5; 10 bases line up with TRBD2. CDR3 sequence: CASSYALAGRNEQFF. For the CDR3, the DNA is TGTGCCAGCAGTTACGCACTAGCGGGGCGGAATGAGCAGTTCTTC.